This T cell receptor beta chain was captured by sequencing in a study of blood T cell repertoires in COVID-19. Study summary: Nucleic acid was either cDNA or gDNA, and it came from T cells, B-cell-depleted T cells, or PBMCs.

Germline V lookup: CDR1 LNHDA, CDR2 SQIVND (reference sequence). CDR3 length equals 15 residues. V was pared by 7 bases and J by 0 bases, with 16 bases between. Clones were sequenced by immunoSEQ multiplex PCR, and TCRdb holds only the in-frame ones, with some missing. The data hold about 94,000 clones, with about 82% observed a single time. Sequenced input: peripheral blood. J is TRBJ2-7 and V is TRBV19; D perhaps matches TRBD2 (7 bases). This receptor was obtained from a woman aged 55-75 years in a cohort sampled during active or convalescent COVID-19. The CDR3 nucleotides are TGTGCCAGTACCCCGGGGAGGGGGGCCTCCTACGAGCAGTACTTC. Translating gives CASTPGRGASYEQYF.